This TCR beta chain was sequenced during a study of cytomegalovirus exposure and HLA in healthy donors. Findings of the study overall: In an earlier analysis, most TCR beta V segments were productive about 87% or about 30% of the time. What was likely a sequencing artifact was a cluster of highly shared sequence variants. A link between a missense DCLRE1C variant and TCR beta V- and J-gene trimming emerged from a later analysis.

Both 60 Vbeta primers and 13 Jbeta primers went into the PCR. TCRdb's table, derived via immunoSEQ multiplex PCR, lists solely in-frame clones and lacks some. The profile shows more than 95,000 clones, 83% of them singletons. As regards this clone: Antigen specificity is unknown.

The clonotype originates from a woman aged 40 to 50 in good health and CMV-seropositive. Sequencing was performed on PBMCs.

CDR3 region: CASSSRRRSYEQYF. In DNA form, the CDR3 reads TGTGCCAGCAGTTCCCGGAGAAGATCCTACGAGCAGTACTTC. This chain joins TRBV6-5 and TRBJ2-7; D uncertain. The germline V and J ends were trimmed by 4 bases and 1 base, with 11 bases remaining between them. CDR3 length: 14 amino acids. The V gene's germline CDR1 is MNHEY and CDR2 SVGAGI.